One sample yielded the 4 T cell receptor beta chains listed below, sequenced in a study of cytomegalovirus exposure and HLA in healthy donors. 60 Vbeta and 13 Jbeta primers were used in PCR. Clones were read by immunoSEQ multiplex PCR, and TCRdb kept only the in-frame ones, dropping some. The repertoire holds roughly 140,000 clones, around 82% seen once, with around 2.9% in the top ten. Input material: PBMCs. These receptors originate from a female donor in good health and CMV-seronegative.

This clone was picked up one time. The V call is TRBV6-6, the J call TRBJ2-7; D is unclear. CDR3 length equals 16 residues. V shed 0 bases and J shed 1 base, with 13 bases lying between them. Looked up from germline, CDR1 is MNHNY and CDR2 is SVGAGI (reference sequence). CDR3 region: CASSYSLTETSYEQYF. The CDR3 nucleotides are TGTGCCAGCAGTTACTCGTTAACAGAGACATCCTACGAGCAGTACTTC.

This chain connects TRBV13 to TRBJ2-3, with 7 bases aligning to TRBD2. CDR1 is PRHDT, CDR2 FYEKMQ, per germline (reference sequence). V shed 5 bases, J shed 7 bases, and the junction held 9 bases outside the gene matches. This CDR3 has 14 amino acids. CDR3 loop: CASSPGLAANTQYF. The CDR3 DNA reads TGTGCCAGCAGCCCTGGCCTAGCGGCTAATACGCAGTATTTT. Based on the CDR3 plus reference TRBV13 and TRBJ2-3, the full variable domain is AAGVIQSPRHLIKEKRETATLKCYPIPRHDTVYWYQQGPGQDPQFLISFYEKMQSDKGSIPDRFSAQQFSDYHSELNMSSLELGDSALYFCASSPGLAANTQYFGPGTRLTVL.

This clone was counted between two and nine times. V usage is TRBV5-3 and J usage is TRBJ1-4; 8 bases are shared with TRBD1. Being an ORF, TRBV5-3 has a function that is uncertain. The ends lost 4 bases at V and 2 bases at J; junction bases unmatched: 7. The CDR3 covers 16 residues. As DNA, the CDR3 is TGTGCCAGAAGCCAGAAACAGGGGGTGACTAATGAAAAACTGTTTTTT. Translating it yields CARSQKQGVTNEKLFF.

CDR3 sequence: CATQQRQGLTEAFF. The CDR3, as DNA: TGTGCCACCCAGCAAAGACAGGGTCTAACTGAAGCTTTCTTT. The V gene is TRBV19, the J gene TRBJ1-1; 7 nucleotides align to TRBD1. CDR3 size: 14 residues. With V trimmed by 10 bases and J by 5 bases, 13 bases remained unmatched. Germline V gene sequence: CDR1 LNHDA, CDR2 SQIVND (reference sequence).